The following is a T cell receptor beta chain sequence with its context. TCRdb ran MiXCR on the 5' RACE reads and lists one entry per CDR3 protein. The top ten hold more than 7% of the sample, which has a few hundred thousand distinct CDR3 sequences, 11% seen once. The data stem from a study of CD8 T cells in ankylosing spondylitis. V lost 3 bases, J lost 6 bases, and 5 bases stayed unmatched. From germline, CDR1 is DFQATT and CDR2 SNEGSKA (reference sequence). The CDR3 is 12 amino acids. The sequence came from a female donor with ankylosing spondylitis or in good health (not recorded which). The chain couples TRBV20-1 to TRBJ2-7; 7 bases are shared with TRBD2. The sequencing input was blood, either unsorted or a sorted T cell fraction (not recorded which). In nucleotides, the CDR3 is TGCAGTGCTAGTCGGGGGGTCGGCGAGCAGTACTTC. Protein product: CSASRGVGEQYF.